This T cell receptor beta chain derives from a study of cytomegalovirus exposure and HLA in healthy donors. For the study at large: From donors who were HLA-typed, an early data release held 80 million to 95 million unique TCRs. Findings and limits, study-wide: When analyzed later, the rates of TCR association showed variation by HLA locus, with DRB1 the most and HLA-C the fewest. From TCR beta sequences, most subjects' HLA-A and HLA-B alleles were reportedly predicted accurately.

This CDR3 has 16 residues. V gave up 4 bases and J gave up 0 bases; unmatched junction bases: 5. The germline CDR1 and CDR2 sequences are SGHRS and YFSETQ. PCR primers comprised 60 Vbeta and 13 Jbeta primers. In the authors' methods: About 10 million shared chains were among the roughly 78 million unique TCR beta chains that a later analysis counted. TCRdb keeps only in-frame clones here, not all; method: immunoSEQ multiplex PCR. The V and J calls and clone size were taken over from that table, and D and trimming were inferred from the DNA. The repertoire holds more than 150,000 clones, with approximately 80% as singletons. Notes on this clone: The antigen remains unidentified.

This clonotype originated in a girl aged 10-17 years in good health and CMV-seropositive. V gene TRBV5-1 combines with J gene TRBJ2-7, with TRBD2 identical over 12 bases. Sequencing was carried out using PBMCs. The CDR3 protein is CASSPRTSGNSYEQYF. DNA of the CDR3: TGCGCCAGCAGCCCAAGGACTAGCGGGAACTCCTACGAGCAGTACTTC.